What follows is one T cell receptor (beta chain) and its context. TCRdb's copy holds only in-frame clones and misses some; the assay was immunoSEQ multiplex PCR. The sample holds around 82,000 clones, around 90% seen once. This specimen comes from a study of OX40 agonist ivuxolimab in advanced cancers. Prior autoimmune disease or systemic immunosuppression barred patients. Germline V gives CDR1 LGHNA, CDR2 YSLEER. The CDR3 runs 15 residues. Trimming removed 1 base from V and 2 bases from J, with 12 bases in between. Sequencing was performed on CD4+ or CD8+ T cells sorted from blood, taken in a trial of the OX40 agonist ivuxolimab. This receptor was obtained from an adult with an advanced solid tumor such as melanoma, head and neck, liver or kidney cancer. The V and J genes are TRBV4-3 and TRBJ2-7, with D hard to call. The CDR3 bases are TGCGCCAGCAGCCAAGCTCGAGGCCTAGCCTACGAGCAGTACTTC. Residues: CASSQARGLAYEQYF.